This T cell receptor beta chain was identified in a study of T cell responses to AZD1222 COVID-19 vaccine. Broader study findings: Baseline seropositives among AZD1222 recipients totaled only 5 to 7.

Data came from immunoSEQ multiplex PCR; TCRdb stores just in-frame clones and leaves some out. In the table there are roughly 100,000 clones, around nine tenths of which are singletons. Germline V gene sequence: CDR1 SNHLY, CDR2 FYNNEI. This CDR3 is 16 amino acids long. Losses at the gene ends were 1 base for V and 3 bases for J; bases not matched to a gene: 7. As for this clone: Its antigen is unknown.

The source material was peripheral blood, sampled 28 days after the second dose of the MenACWY control vaccine. J is TRBJ2-3 and V is TRBV2; 7 nucleotides align to TRBD2. The TCR sequence derives from an adult who received the MenACWY meningococcal vaccine as a control. This chain's CDR3 is CASSEGAGVRTDTQYF. The CDR3 DNA is TGTGCCAGCAGTGAAGGGGCGGGGGTCAGGACAGATACGCAGTATTTT.